The sample holds many counts of the clone carrying this T cell receptor (beta chain). These data are taken from a study of regulatory T cells in long-lasting Graves disease. The sample's time point: newly diagnosed GD, antithyroid drugs for less than 3 months. The TCR library was prepared using RNA isolated from PBMCs. The junction had 19 bases not matched to a gene; V was cut back by 4 bases and J by 4 bases. Germline V gives CDR1 MDHEN, CDR2 SYDVKM. This CDR3 region has 19 residues. CDR3-region Arm-PCR and iRepertoire HTBI primers produced the TCR beta libraries. Per the original methods: The samples included under 75 TRBV and 15 or so TRBJ segments. MiXCR, applied by TCRdb to the multiplex PCR reads, yields one record per CDR3 protein. TCRdb assigned the V and J calls; the authors' analysis was not used. This sample carries about 540,000 distinct CDR3 sequences, approximately 15% of them seen once, and the ten largest clones take 10%.

These data were also reused for a study on T cells in Graves' hyperthyroidism and ophthalmopathy.

The chain has TRBV28 and TRBJ2-1; 7 bases agree with TRBD1. The sequenced sample was peripheral blood mononuclear cells (PBMCs), obtained at new diagnosis, from a patient treated with antithyroid drugs. The sequence came from a man between 25 and 39 years old with Graves disease. CDR3 in amino acids: CASSSPLGTGAGPYNEQFF. Written as DNA, the CDR3 is TGTGCCAGCAGTTCACCCCTGGGTACAGGGGCGGGCCCGTACAATGAGCAGTTCTTC.